This T cell receptor (beta chain) is from a study of early T cells in non-severe SARS-CoV-2 infection. One entry per CDR3 protein, called by TCRdb with MiXCR from the 5' RACE reads. The data contain 40,000 to 45,000 distinct CDR3 sequences, 5% to 6.5% of them singletons. This clonotype occurred many times. Trimming cost V 4 bases and J 2 bases, with 8 bases left between them. The germline V gene encodes CDR1 SGHTA and CDR2 FQGNSA. The CDR3 totals 13 residues. This sequence was found in an adult who was a healthcare worker with PCR-confirmed SARS-CoV-2 infection or an uninfected control (not recorded which). The chain joins TRBV7-2 to TRBJ2-5; D is ambiguous. The source was whole blood, collected at baseline. CDR3 in amino acids: CASSSLRQETQYF. CDR3 nucleotide sequence: TGTGCCAGCAGCTCCCTTAGGCAAGAGACCCAGTACTTC.